This T cell receptor beta chain comes out of a study of blood T cell repertoires in COVID-19. Study background: Sources were T cells, B-cell-depleted T cells, or PBMCs; the material itself was cDNA or gDNA.

Cohorts were assigned according to the clinical history that participants reported. In the 2 weeks before study entry, exposed participants met a COVID-19 case, which was PCR-confirmed or clinician-diagnosed. In the authors' methods: Reference gene primer amplification gave nucleated cell count estimates. Assay used: immunoSEQ multiplex PCR; TCRdb lists only in-frame clones, some missing. For V, J and clone size, that table is used; D and trimming come from the DNA. Found here are around 330,000 clones, around 85% of them singletons; the top ten hold under 2%. Sequencing was done on a sample of PBMCs or T cells enriched from blood (not recorded which). This clonotype was sampled from a young woman who had been exposed to COVID-19.

CDR3: CASSLGAAAASTDTQYF. The CDR3 DNA sequence: TGTGCCAGCAGCTTAGGAGCAGCGGCTGCTAGCACAGATACGCAGTATTTT. The chain recombines TRBV7-9 with TRBJ2-3, with TRBD2 as a possible D gene (5 bases). With 1 base removed from V and 0 bases from J, the gap between germline ends came to 14 bases. The CDR3 loop spans 17 amino acids. The germline CDR1 and CDR2 sequences are SEHNR and FQNEAQ (reference sequence).